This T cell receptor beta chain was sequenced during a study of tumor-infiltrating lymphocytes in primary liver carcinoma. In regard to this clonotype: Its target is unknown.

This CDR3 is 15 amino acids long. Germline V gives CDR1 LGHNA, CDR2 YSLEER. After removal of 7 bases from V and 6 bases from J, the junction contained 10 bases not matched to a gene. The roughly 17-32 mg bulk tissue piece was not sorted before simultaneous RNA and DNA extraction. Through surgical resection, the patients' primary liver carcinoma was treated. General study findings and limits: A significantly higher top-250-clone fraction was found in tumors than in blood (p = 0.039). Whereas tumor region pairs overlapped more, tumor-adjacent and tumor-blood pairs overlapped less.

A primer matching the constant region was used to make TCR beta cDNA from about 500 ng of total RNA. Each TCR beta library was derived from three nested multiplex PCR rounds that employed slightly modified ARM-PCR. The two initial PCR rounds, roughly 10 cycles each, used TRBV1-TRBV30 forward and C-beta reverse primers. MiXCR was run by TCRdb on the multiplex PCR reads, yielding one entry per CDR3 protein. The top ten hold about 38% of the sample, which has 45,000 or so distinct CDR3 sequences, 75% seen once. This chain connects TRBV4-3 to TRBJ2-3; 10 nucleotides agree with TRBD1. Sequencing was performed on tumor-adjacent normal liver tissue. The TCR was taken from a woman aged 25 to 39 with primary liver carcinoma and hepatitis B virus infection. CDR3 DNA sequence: TGCGCCAGCAATGCCCGGGGACAGGGGCCGGATACGCAGTATTTT. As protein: CASNARGQGPDTQYF.